Here is one T cell receptor beta chain with its context. TCRdb fed the 5' RACE reads into MiXCR, producing one record per CDR3 protein. The data hold about 130,000 distinct CDR3 sequences, with over 15% observed a single time. This CDR3 region has 13 residues. Trimming took 5 bases from V and 4 from J, leaving 11 bases between them. In germline, CDR1 is SGHDN, CDR2 FVKESK. The sample belongs to a study of T-cell memory formation after mild COVID-19. The chain links TRBV14 to TRBJ1-2; D gene ambiguous. This receptor was obtained from a man aged 18 to 30 who had mild COVID-19 (a few samples of this study predate the infection). Cell type and time point are not known. Sequenced: PBMCs or a T cell subset sorted from them (not recorded which). DNA of the CDR3: TGTGCCAGCAGCGGCGGACTGAGCTATGGCTACACCTTC. Translation: CASSGGLSYGYTF.